The clone carrying this TCR beta chain was detected many times. The data originate from a study of neurological immune-mediated disorders. TCRdb redid the calling of the 5' RACE reads with MiXCR, one entry per CDR3 protein. The sample has about 66,000 distinct CDR3 sequences; 3.5% to 5% are singletons. The V gene lost 6 bases and the J gene lost 0 bases, with 15 bases spanning the gap. CDR1 is DFQATT, CDR2 SNEGSKA, per germline (reference sequence). The CDR3 contains 15 residues. The chain employs TRBV20-1 and TRBJ1-5, with D maybe TRBD1 (5 bases). Material: PBMCs. This receptor was obtained from a man in his thirties or forties with multiple sclerosis. CDR3 nucleotide sequence: TGCAGTGCAGCTGACAGTGTTTATAGCAATCAGCCCCAGCATTTT. It specifies CSAADSVYSNQPQHF.